This is a list of T cell receptor beta chains from one sample in a study of breast tumors, draining lymph nodes, adjacent tissues. From the multiplex PCR reads, TCRdb called clonotypes with MiXCR, one entry per CDR3 protein. The sample has approximately 250,000 distinct CDR3 sequences; less than 40% are singletons. Sequencing was done on a sample of axillary lymph node tissue. These receptors were taken from a female donor with breast cancer. Some clones in this sample may be carry-over from other donors' samples. The CDR3 runs from the conserved cysteine through the conserved F or W. The order of the fields is D gene, J gene, V gene, clone size, CDR3 DNA, CDR3 protein. D genes are given only for firm matches. Clone size is shown for a subset of rows, as once, few, many or a class of expanded clone.

TRBD2 TRBJ2-7 TRBV5-6 many TGTGCCAGCAGCCCGCTTGGGGGGGAAGGGGCCTACGAGCAGTACTTC CASSPLGGEGAYEQYF
NA TRBJ2-7 TRBV24-1 NA TGTGCCACCAGTGGGACCGACAGCCTCGAGCAGTACTTC CATSGTDSLEQYF
TRBD2 TRBJ2-4 TRBV7-2 few TGTGCCAGCAGCCCCAGCGGGGGGGTAGCCAAAAACATTCAGTACTTC CASSPSGGVAKNIQYF
NA TRBJ2-7 TRBV2 many TGTGCCAGCACCTATACGGGCTACGAGCAGTACTTC CASTYTGYEQYF
TRBD1 TRBJ1-1 TRBV7-2 few TGTGCCAGCAGGGCGACAGGGGGCACTGAAGCTTTCTTT CASRATGGTEAFF
TRBD1 TRBJ1-4 TRBV2 once TGTGCCAGCAGTAAATCCGGGACAGGGGGCGTTTTGCGTGAAAAACTGTTTTTT CASSKSGTGGVLREKLFF
NA TRBJ1-6 TRBV19 many TGTGCCAGTAGTATAGGGGTCGGAGCTTCACCCCTCCACTTT CASSIGVGASPLHF
NA TRBJ1-2 TRBV11-2 many TGTGCCAGCAGCGACACAGCTAACTATGGCTACACCTTC CASSDTANYGYTF
TRBD2 TRBJ2-1 TRBV11-2 many TGTGCCAGCAGCCTAAGGACTAGCGGACCTTACAATGAGCAGTTCTTC CASSLRTSGPYNEQFF
NA TRBJ2-2 TRBV29-1 many TGCAGCGTTGAAAAGGTTCAGGGCGGGGAGCTGTTTTTT CSVEKVQGGELFF
NA TRBJ1-4 TRBV20-1 many TGCAGTGCCTCCCCTCCAGGAGATGAAAAACTGTTTTTT CSASPPGDEKLFF
TRBD2 TRBJ2-5 TRBV7-9 NA TGTGCCAGCAGCCCGGGTGGTAGCGGGACATCCAGAGAGCCCCAGTACTTC CASSPGGSGTSREPQYF
NA TRBJ2-7 TRBV2 many TGTGCCAGCGTACCCGGAGGTCGGGGCTACGAGCAGTACTTC CASVPGGRGYEQYF
TRBD1 TRBJ1-2 TRBV7-2 NA TGTGCCAGCAGCTCCCAGGGGGCGCTTGAGTCGGACTATGGCTACACCTTC CASSSQGALESDYGYTF
TRBD1 TRBJ2-6 TRBV9 many TGTGCCAGCAGCGTCAGAGGGGACAGGGTGCCGGGGGCCAACGTCCTGACTTTC CASSVRGDRVPGANVLTF
NA TRBJ1-6 TRBV2 many TGTGCCAGCATGGGCAGCACCTATAATTCACCCCTCCACTTT CASMGSTYNSPLHF
TRBD2 TRBJ2-1 TRBV3-1 few TGTGCCAGCAGCCACCGGGAGGGTGAGCAGTTCTTC CASSHREGEQFF
TRBD1 TRBJ2-3 TRBV7-2 NA TGTGCCAGCAGCGCGGGACAGGGGGGGGCAGATACGCAGTATTTT CASSAGQGGADTQYF
NA TRBJ2-7 TRBV30 few TGTGCCTGGAGTGTCCTGGGGCTTTGGTACTTC CAWSVLGLWYF
NA TRBJ1-5 TRBV29-1 many TGCAGCGTGGCCTCAGATTATAGCAATCAGCCCCAGCATTTT CSVASDYSNQPQHF
NA TRBJ1-2 TRBV7-2 many TGTGCCAGCCGACGCGGGGGGCCTGGCTATGGCTACACCTTC CASRRGGPGYGYTF
TRBD1 TRBJ2-7 TRBV7-2 many TGTGCCAGCAGCTCACCAGACAGGGGGCGGTATGAGCAGTACTTC CASSSPDRGRYEQYF
NA TRBJ1-2 TRBV12-3/TRBV12-4 many TGTGCCAGCAGTTTTTATTTGGGAACAAACACCTTC CASSFYLGTNTF
NA TRBJ2-5 TRBV20-1 NA TGCAGTGCTAGTTTACAAGAGACCCAGTACTTC CSASLQETQYF
TRBD2 TRBJ2-2 TRBV6-5 NA TGTGCCAGAAGACTAGCGGGAGCGTCCGGGGAGCTGTTTTTT CARRLAGASGELFF
TRBD1 TRBJ2-1 TRBV5-1 NA TGCGCCAGCAGCCCGGGACAGGGGAACAATGAGCAGTTCTTC CASSPGQGNNEQFF
TRBD1 TRBJ2-1 TRBV6-2/TRBV6-3 many TGTGCCAGCAGCCCGGGACAGGGACCCAATGAGCAGTTCTTC CASSPGQGPNEQFF
NA TRBJ2-1 TRBV5-6 few TGTGCCAGCACCTTCGTGATCTCCTACAATGAGCAGTTCTTC CASTFVISYNEQFF
NA TRBJ1-6 TRBV2 NA TGTGCCAGCAGTTCCGCGGCACCCCTCCACTTT CASSSAAPLHF
NA TRBJ2-3 TRBV6-6 many TGTGCCAGCAGTTATACCACCACAGATACGCAGTATTTT CASSYTTTDTQYF
NA TRBJ2-5 TRBV5-8 few TGTGCCAGCAGCGATGGGGGCGCGAAGACCCAGTACTTC CASSDGGAKTQYF
NA TRBJ1-3 TRBV7-2 NA TGTGCCAGCAGCTTGCGAGGAATCGTCTCTGGAAAACCCATATATTTT CASSLRGIVSGKPIYF
NA TRBJ2-1 TRBV2 many TGTGCCGGGAAGGGGCGCAATGAGCAGTTCTTC CAGKGRNEQFF
NA TRBJ2-5 TRBV6-6 NA TGTGCCAGCAGTTGGGAGGGGGGCCTGGAGACCCAGTACTTC CASSWEGGLETQYF
NA TRBJ1-1 TRBV2 NA TGTGCCAGCAGTCAAAGGGGGAACACTGAAGCTTTCTTT CASSQRGNTEAFF
TRBD2 TRBJ2-3 TRBV30 few TGTGCCTGGAGCCGGGAAGCGGGGTATGGAGATACGCAGTATTTT CAWSREAGYGDTQYF
NA TRBJ1-2 TRBV7-9 NA TGTGCCAGCAGTGCTACGACCAGCGTCTCGGAGGGGGGAGTATGGGGTGGCTACACCTTC CASSATTSVSEGGVWGGYTF
NA TRBJ1-2 TRBV18 many TGTGCCAGCTCACCAAACCGAGTTTTGGACGGCTACACCTTC CASSPNRVLDGYTF
TRBD2 TRBJ2-1 TRBV10-3 NA TGTGCCATCAGTGGAAAGACTGGGAGGGATCGCGATGAGCAGTTCTTC CAISGKTGRDRDEQFF
NA TRBJ1-6 TRBV13 NA TGTGCCAGCAGCTCCCGGGCGGTCGGCTATAATTCACCCCTCCACTTT CASSSRAVGYNSPLHF
NA TRBJ1-2 TRBV7-2 NA TGTGCCAGCACCCTTCGCGGGGGGCCACTTTATGGCTACCCCTTC CASTLRGGPLYGYPF
NA TRBJ2-7 TRBV18 many TGTGCCAGCTCCCTGGCGGGCGAGCAGTACTTC CASSLAGEQYF
TRBD2 TRBJ2-7 TRBV10-3 many TGTGCCATCAGTGTCTACGTAGCGGGAGAGTCCACCTACGAGCAGTACTTC CAISVYVAGESTYEQYF
NA TRBJ1-6 TRBV7-2 many TGTGCCAGCAGCACCTGGACGGATAATTCACCCCTCCACTTT CASSTWTDNSPLHF
NA TRBJ2-1 TRBV10-1 NA TGCGCCAGCAGTGAGTCGGCTGGGACTTCGGCGTTCTTC CASSESAGTSAFF
NA TRBJ1-1 TRBV7-2 NA TGTGCCAGCAGCTTTGGGACCGGACTCTTGAACACTGAAGCTTTCTTT CASSFGTGLLNTEAFF